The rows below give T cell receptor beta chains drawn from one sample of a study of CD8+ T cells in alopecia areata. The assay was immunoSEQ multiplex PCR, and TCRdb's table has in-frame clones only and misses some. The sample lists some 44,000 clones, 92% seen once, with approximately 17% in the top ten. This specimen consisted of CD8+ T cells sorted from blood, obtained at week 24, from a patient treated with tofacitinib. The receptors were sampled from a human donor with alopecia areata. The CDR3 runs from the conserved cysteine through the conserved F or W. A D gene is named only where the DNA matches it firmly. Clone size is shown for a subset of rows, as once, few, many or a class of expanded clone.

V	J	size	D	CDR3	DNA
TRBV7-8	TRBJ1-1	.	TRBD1	CASSRRQGVNTEAFF	TGTGCCAGCAGCCGTCGACAGGGGGTAAACACTGAAGCTTTCTTT
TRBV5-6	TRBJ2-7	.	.	CASSWPAAGEQYF	TGTGCCAGCAGCTGGCCAGCCGCGGGGGAGCAGTACTTC
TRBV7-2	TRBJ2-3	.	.	CASSLAREIDTQYF	TGTGCCAGCAGCTTAGCCAGGGAGATAGATACGCAGTATTTT
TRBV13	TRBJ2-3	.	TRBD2	CASLAARLARGDTQYF	TGTGCCAGCCTGGCGGCGAGACTAGCGAGGGGAGATACGCAGTATTTT
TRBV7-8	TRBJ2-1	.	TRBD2	CASSIGHLTSGATLDNNEQFF	TGTGCCAGCAGCATAGGTCACTTGACTAGCGGGGCGACCCTTGACAACAATGAGCAGTTCTTC
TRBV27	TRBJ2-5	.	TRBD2	CASSILAGESQETQYF	TGTGCCAGCAGTATCCTAGCGGGGGAATCCCAAGAGACCCAGTACTTC
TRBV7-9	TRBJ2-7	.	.	CASGILGNYEQYF	TGTGCCAGCGGCATTCTAGGGAACTACGAGCAGTACTTC
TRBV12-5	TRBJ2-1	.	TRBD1	CASGPPPGQGDEQFF	TGTGCTAGTGGTCCCCCCCCGGGACAGGGTGATGAGCAGTTCTTC
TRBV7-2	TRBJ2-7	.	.	CASRGSFYEQYF	TGTGCCAGCAGGGGCAGTTTCTACGAGCAGTACTTC
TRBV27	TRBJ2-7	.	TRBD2	CASRLAGATYEQYF	TGTGCCAGCAGATTAGCGGGGGCGACCTACGAGCAGTACTTC
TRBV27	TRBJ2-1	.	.	CASSTVLDEQFF	TGTGCCAGCAGCACGGTGTTGGATGAGCAGTTCTTC
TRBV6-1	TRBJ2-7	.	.	CASSGYNSYEQYF	TGTGCCAGCAGTGGGTACAACTCCTACGAGCAGTACTTC
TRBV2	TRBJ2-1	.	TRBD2	CASRGLAAAYNEQFF	TGTGCCAGCAGAGGACTAGCGGCGGCTTACAATGAGCAGTTCTTC
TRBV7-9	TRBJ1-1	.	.	CASSLDLKTEAFF	TGTGCCAGCAGCTTAGATCTCAAGACTGAAGCTTTCTTT
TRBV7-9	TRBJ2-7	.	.	CASSLISYEQYF	TGTGCCAGCAGCTTGATCTCCTACGAGCAGTACTTC
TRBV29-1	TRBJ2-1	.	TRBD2	CSVGLAVSSYNEQFF	TGCAGCGTCGGGCTAGCGGTAAGCTCCTACAATGAGCAGTTCTTC
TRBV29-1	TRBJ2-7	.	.	CSVESTDESYEQYF	TGCAGCGTTGAGTCGACAGACGAGTCCTACGAGCAGTACTTC
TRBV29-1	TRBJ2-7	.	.	CSVEGLSYEQYF	TGCAGCGTTGAAGGACTTTCCTACGAGCAGTACTTC
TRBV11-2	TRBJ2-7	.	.	CASSLGVYEQYF	TGTGCCAGCAGCTTAGGAGTCTACGAGCAGTACTTC
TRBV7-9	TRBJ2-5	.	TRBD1	CASSFRQGFQTQYF	TGTGCCAGCAGCTTTCGACAGGGGTTCCAGACCCAGTACTTC
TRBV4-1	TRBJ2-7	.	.	CASSQGRGSAYEQYF	TGCGCCAGCAGCCAAGGCAGGGGATCAGCCTACGAGCAGTACTTC
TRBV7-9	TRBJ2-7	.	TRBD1	CASSLVSGTGNDEQYF	TGTGCCAGCAGCTTAGTATCCGGGACAGGGAACGACGAGCAGTACTTC
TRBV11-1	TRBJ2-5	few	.	CASSHQGRELQETQYF	TGTGCCAGCAGCCACCAGGGTCGGGAGTTACAAGAGACCCAGTACTTC
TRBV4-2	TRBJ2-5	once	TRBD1	CASSQETGQGLETQYF	TGTGCCAGCAGCCAAGAAACCGGACAGGGCTTGGAGACCCAGTACTTC
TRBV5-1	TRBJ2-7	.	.	CASSLGGVNPYEQYF	TGCGCCAGCAGCTTAGGCGGGGTGAACCCCTACGAGCAGTACTTC
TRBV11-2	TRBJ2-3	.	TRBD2	CASSEEAGGLTDTQYF	TGTGCCAGCAGCGAAGAAGCGGGGGGCCTCACAGATACGCAGTATTTT
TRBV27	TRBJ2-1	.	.	CASSLPEGGGAYNEQFF	TGTGCCAGCAGTTTACCCGAAGGGGGGGGAGCCTACAATGAGCAGTTCTTC
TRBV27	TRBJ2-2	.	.	CASSAGLSGELFF	TGTGCCAGCAGTGCCGGACTTTCTGGGGAGCTGTTTTTT